This T cell receptor (beta chain) originates from a study of CD8+CD57+ T cells in acquired aplastic anemia. As for the study in general: Sorted CD4+ and CD8+ cells gave an average of about 3.4 ug of DNA.

Genomic DNA served as template for TCR beta VDJ and CDR3 profiling. MiXCR was run by TCRdb on the reads, yielding one entry per CDR3 protein. The table lists over 100,000 distinct CDR3 sequences, around two fifths of them singletons, with 8% to 9.5% in the top ten. The germline V gene encodes CDR1 SGHNT and CDR2 YYREEE (reference sequence). V lost 4 bases, J lost 3 bases, and 12 bases lay in between. The CDR3 runs 14 residues. This clonotype was counted ten times or more. Its target is unknown. Broader study findings: Common to patients and controls were approximately 30 CD8+ CDR3 sequences.

This receptor was obtained from a human donor in good health, serving as a control. The V call is TRBV5-4, the J call TRBJ2-3; a weak D match, TRBD2 (6 bases). What was sequenced was sorted CD4+, CD8+, or CD8+CD57+ T cells (not recorded which) from PBMCs. CDR3 DNA sequence: TGTGCCAGCAGCCCCCGGGGGTGGACAGATACGCAGTATTTT. Protein product: CASSPRGWTDTQYF.